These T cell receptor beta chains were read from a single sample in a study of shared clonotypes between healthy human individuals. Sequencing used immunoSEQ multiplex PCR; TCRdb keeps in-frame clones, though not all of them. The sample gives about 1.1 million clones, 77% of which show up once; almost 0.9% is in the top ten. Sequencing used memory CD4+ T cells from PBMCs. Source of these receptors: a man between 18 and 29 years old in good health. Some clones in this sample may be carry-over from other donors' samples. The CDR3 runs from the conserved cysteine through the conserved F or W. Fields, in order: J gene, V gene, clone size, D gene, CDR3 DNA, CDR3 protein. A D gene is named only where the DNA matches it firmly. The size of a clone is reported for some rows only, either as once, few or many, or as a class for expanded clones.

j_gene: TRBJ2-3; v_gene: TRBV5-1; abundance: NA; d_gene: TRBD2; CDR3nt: TGCGCCAGCAGTCTGGGGGCTAGCGGGAGGGCCAACCCAGATACGCAGTATTTT; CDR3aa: CASSLGASGRANPDTQYF
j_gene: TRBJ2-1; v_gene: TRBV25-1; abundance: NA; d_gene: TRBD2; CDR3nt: TGTGCCAGCAGACCGGCCGGGACTAGCGGGAGAAATGAGCAGTTCTTC; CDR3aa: CASRPAGTSGRNEQFF
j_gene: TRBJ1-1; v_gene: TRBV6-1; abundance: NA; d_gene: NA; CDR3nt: TGTGCCAGCCCCCAGAAAATGAACACTGAAGCTTTCTTT; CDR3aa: CASPQKMNTEAFF
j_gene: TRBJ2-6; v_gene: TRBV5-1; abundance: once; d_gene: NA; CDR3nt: TGCGCCAGCAGCTTGGCCGACTCATACTCTTCCGGGGCCAACGTCCTGACTTTC; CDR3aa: CASSLADSYSSGANVLTF
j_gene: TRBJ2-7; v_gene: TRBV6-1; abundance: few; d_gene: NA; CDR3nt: TGTGCCAGCACGAGGGCAGGGGCCTACGAGCAGTACTTC; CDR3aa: CASTRAGAYEQYF
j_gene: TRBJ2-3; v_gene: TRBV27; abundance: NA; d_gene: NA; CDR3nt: TGTGCCAGCAGTTTCGAGGGAGAGCGGACAGATACGCAGTATTTT; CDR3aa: CASSFEGERTDTQYF
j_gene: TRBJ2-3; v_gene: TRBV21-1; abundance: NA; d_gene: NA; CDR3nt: TGTGCCAGCAGCAAAGTCAGGGGCAGTACAGATACGCAGTATTTT; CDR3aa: CASSKVRGSTDTQYF
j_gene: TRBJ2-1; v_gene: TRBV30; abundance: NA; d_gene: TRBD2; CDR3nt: TGTGCCTGGAGTGTACGTTCTAGCGGGAGTCTGGCTAGTTTGTTCAATGAGCAGTTCTTC; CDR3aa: CAWSVRSSGSLASLFNEQFF
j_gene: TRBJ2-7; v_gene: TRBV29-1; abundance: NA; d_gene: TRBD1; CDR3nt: TGCAGCGCCGAGGGTTGTGGGACAGGAATACCCCCCAACTGCGAGCAGTACTTC; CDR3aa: CSAEGCGTGIPPNCEQYF
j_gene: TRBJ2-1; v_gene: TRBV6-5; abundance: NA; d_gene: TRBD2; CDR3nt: TGTGCCAGCCTCCGGGGGGTGGGCTACAATGAGCAGTTCTTC; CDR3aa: CASLRGVGYNEQFF
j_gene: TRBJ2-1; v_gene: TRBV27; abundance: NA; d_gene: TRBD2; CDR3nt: TGTGCCAGCAGTTTACAACAGACTAGCCGTTGGGGCAATGAGCAGTTCTTC; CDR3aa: CASSLQQTSRWGNEQFF
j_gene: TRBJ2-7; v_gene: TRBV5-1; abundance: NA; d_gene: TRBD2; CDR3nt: TGCGCCAGCAGCCGGACTAGCGGCTCGTGGGAGCAGTACTTC; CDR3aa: CASSRTSGSWEQYF
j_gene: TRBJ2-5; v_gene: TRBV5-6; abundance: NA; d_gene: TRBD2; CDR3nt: TGTGCCAGCAGCTTGCCGACTAGCGAGCAAGAGACCCAGTACTTC; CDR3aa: CASSLPTSEQETQYF
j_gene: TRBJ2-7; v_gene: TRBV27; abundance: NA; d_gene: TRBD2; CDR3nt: TGTGCCAGCAGATCGACTAGCGCCTACGAGCAGTACTTC; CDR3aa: CASRSTSAYEQYF
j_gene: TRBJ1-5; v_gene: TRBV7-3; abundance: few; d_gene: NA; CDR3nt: TGTGCCAGCAGCTTAATTTCCCCGCCAATCAATAGCAATCAGCCCCAGCATTTT; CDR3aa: CASSLISPPINSNQPQHF
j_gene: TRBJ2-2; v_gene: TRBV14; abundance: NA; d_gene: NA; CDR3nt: TGTGCCAGCAGCCAAGTGGTTAGGGGGACCGGGGAGCTGTTTTTT; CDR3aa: CASSQVVRGTGELFF
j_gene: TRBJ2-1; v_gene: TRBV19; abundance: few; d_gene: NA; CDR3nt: TGTGCCAGTAGATCGGATCTAGGAACTTACAATGAGCAGTTCTTC; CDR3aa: CASRSDLGTYNEQFF
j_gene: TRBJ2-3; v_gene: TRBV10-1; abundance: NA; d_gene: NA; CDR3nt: TGCGCCAGCAGTGAGTCGCGAGTAGATACGCAGTATTTT; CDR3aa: CASSESRVDTQYF
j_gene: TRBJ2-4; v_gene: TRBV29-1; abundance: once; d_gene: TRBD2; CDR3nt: TGCAGCGTACCGGGAGCGGGAGCTCTAGCCAAAAACATTCAGTACTTC; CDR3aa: CSVPGAGALAKNIQYF
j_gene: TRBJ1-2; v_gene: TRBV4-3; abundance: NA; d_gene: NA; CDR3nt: TGCGCCAGCAGCCAAGGAAACACGTACTATGGCTACACCTTC; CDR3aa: CASSQGNTYYGYTF
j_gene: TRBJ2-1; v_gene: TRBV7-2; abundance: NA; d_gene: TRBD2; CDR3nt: TGTGCCAGCAGCCAGGGGACTAGCGGGAGGGCCAACGATGAGCAGTTCTTC; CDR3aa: CASSQGTSGRANDEQFF
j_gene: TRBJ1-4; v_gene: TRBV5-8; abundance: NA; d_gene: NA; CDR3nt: TGTGCCAGCACGCCCTGGCGGACAACCGCCCGAACTACTAATGAAAAACTGTTTTTT; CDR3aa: CASTPWRTTARTTNEKLFF
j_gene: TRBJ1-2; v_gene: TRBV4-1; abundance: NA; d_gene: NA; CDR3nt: TGCGCCAGCAGCCTAACCATTTCTAACTATGGCTACACCTTC; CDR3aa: CASSLTISNYGYTF
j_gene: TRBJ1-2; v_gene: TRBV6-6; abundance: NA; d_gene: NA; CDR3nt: TGTGCCAGCAGTTACGGGACACCTCCCAGCTACACCTTC; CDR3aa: CASSYGTPPSYTF
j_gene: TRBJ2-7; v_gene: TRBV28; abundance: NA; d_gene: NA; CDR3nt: TGTGCCAGCAGTTTTCGCAGCTCCCTAACCTACGAGCAGTACTTC; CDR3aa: CASSFRSSLTYEQYF
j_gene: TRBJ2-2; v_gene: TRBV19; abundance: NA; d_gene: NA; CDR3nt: TGTGCCAGTAAAACACTCAGGGTCGGCACCGGGGAGCTGTTTTTT; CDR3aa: CASKTLRVGTGELFF